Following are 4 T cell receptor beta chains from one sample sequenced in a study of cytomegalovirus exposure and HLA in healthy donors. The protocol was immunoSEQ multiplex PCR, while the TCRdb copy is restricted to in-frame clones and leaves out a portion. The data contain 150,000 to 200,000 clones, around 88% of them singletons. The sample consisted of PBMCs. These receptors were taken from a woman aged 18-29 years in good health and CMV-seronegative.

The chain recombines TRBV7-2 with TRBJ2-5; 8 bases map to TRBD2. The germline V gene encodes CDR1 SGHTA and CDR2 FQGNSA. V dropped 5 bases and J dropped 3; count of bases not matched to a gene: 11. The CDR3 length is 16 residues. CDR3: CASSHAPGLEEETQYF. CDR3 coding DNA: TGTGCCAGCAGCCATGCCCCGGGACTAGAAGAAGAGACCCAGTACTTC. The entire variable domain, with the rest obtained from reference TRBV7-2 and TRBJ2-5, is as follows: GAGVSQSPSNKVTEKGKDVELRCDPISGHTALYWYRQSLGQGLEFLIYFQGNSAPDKSGLPSDRFSAERTGGSVSTLTIQRTQQEDSAVYLCASSHAPGLEEETQYFGPGTRLLVL.

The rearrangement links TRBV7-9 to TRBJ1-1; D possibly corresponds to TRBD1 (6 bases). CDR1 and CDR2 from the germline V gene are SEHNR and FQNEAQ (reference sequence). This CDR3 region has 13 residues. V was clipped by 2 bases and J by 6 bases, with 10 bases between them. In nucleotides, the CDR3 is TGTGCCAGCAGCTTAAGGGGGGGCGCTGAAGCTTTCTTT. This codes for CASSLRGGAEAFF.

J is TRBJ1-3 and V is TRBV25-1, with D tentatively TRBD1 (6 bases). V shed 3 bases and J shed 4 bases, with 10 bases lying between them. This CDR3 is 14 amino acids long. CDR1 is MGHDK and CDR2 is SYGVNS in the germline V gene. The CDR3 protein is CASSDTGKGNTIYF. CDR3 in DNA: TGTGCCAGCAGTGACACAGGGAAAGGAAACACCATATATTTT. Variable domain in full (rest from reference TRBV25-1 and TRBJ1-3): EADIYQTPRYLVIGTGKKITLECSQTMGHDKMYWYQQDPGMELHLIHYSYGVNSTEKGDLSSESTVSRIRTEHFPLTLESARPSHTSQYLCASSDTGKGNTIYFGEGSWLTVV.

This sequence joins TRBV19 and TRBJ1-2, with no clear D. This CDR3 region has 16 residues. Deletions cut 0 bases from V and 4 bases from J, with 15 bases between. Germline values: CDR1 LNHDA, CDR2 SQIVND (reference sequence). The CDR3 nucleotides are TGTGCCAGTAGTATAGAAGCGGGAGTGAATGTCTATGGCTACACCTTC. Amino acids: CASSIEAGVNVYGYTF. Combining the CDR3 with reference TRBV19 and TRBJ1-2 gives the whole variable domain DGGITQSPKYLFRKEGQNVTLSCEQNLNHDAMYWYRQDPGQGLRLIYYSQIVNDFQKGDIAEGYSVSREKKESFPLTVTSAQKNPTAFYLCASSIEAGVNVYGYTFGSGTRLTVV.